The T cell receptor beta chain described here comes from a study of blood T cell repertoires in COVID-19. Study information: Acute and convalescent COVID-19 specimens originated in the United States, Italy and Spain. PBMCs, B-cell-depleted T cells, or T cells were the source of the cDNA or gDNA that made up the material.

The CDR3 loop spans 16 amino acids. Trimming pared 3 bases from V and 0 bases from J, leaving 9 bases between. Germline V gene data show CDR1 as PRHDT and CDR2 as FYEKMQ (reference sequence). In terms of age and location, participants ranged from about 18 to 100 years and lived in about 25 US areas. Cohort allocation depended upon clinical history that participants reported. Repertoires were generated with immunoSEQ multiplex PCR, while TCRdb's copy carries only in-frame clones and drops some. The table has about 230,000 clones, just under 90% seen once. The chain combines TRBV13 with TRBJ1-6; D is possibly TRBD1 (5 bases). This clonotype originated in a woman aged 25 to 39 with acute COVID-19. The sequencing sample was made of PBMCs or T cells enriched from blood (not recorded which). The CDR3 loop reads CASSFGGNSYNSPLHF. Here the CDR3 DNA reads TGTGCCAGCAGCTTCGGGGGAAACTCCTATAATTCACCCCTCCACTTT.